These T cell receptor beta chains were read from a single sample in a study of T cell repertoires in cytomegalovirus infection. TCRdb reprocessed the reads via MiXCR and lists one record per CDR3 protein. The sample comprises some 400,000 distinct CDR3 sequences, approximately 30% of which are singletons, and roughly 15% rests with the top ten. The sequenced material came from PBMCs. The receptors stem from a human donor in good health (CMV status not recorded). Some clones in this sample may be carry-over from other donors' samples. Both conserved end residues are part of each CDR3. D genes are given only for firm matches. Clone size, where shown, is once, few, many, or a class for clones that have expanded.

abundance	j_gene	d_gene	v_gene	CDR3nt	CDR3aa
.	TRBJ2-3	.	TRBV12-3/TRBV12-4	TGTGCCAGCAGTTTTAACAGGAACACATATACGCAGTATTTT	CASSFNRNTYTQYF
.	TRBJ2-2	.	TRBV12-3/TRBV12-4	TGTGCCAGCAGTTTATGGGGGTGGAACACCGGGGAGCTGTTTTTT	CASSLWGWNTGELFF
few	TRBJ2-7	TRBD1	TRBV7-8	TGTGCCAGCAGCTCCCGGGGGACAGGGGGCGCCTACGAGCAGTACTTC	CASSSRGTGGAYEQYF
.	TRBJ2-3	TRBD2	TRBV5-8	TGTGCCAGCAGCTTGGGACTAGCGGGGGGCTTTCGCACAGATACGCAGTATTTT	CASSLGLAGGFRTDTQYF
few	TRBJ1-1	.	TRBV12-3/TRBV12-4	TGTGCCAGCAGTCCCCTCAAGGTGGGTGGATTGGTCACTGAAGCTTTCTTT	CASSPLKVGGLVTEAFF
.	TRBJ2-5	TRBD1	TRBV10-3	TGTGCCATCAGTGGGGACAGTTTGGGGGAGACCCAGTACTTC	CAISGDSLGETQYF
.	TRBJ2-7	TRBD2	TRBV7-2	TGTGCCAGCAGCTCCGTAGCGGGGGTAGGCTACGAGCAGTACTTC	CASSSVAGVGYEQYF
many	TRBJ2-1	TRBD2	TRBV7-2	TGTGCCAGCAGCTTCCCAAACCCCGAACTAGCGGGGGGGCCGGGGGGTCGGCATGAGCAGTTCTTC	CASSFPNPELAGGPGGRHEQFF
many	TRBJ2-6	.	TRBV7-8	TGTGCCAGCAGCTTAGCTCTAGTTGGTGGGGCCAACGTCCTGACTTTC	CASSLALVGGANVLTF
once	TRBJ1-2	.	TRBV7-3	TGTGCCAGCAGCCGCGGGGAGCAGGGCTATGGCTACACCTTC	CASSRGEQGYGYTF
few	TRBJ2-7	TRBD1	TRBV19	TGTGCCAGTAGTACACCTCCGGGACAGAATAACTACGAGCAGTACTTC	CASSTPPGQNNYEQYF
.	TRBJ2-1	.	TRBV4-1	TGCGCCAGCAGCGGGAGGGGGCGCGATGAGCAGTTCTTC	CASSGRGRDEQFF
.	TRBJ2-7	TRBD1	TRBV20-1	TGCAGTGCTAGAGCTCTTCCGGACAGGGAGATCACCTACGAGCAGTACTTC	CSARALPDREITYEQYF
few	TRBJ1-5	TRBD1	TRBV7-9	TGTGCCAGCAGCTCAAACCGGGACAGCAGTAGCAATCAGCCCCAGCATTTT	CASSSNRDSSSNQPQHF
.	TRBJ2-3	.	TRBV6-1	TGTGCCAGCAGTTACGGTTCTAGCTGGGGTAGCACAGATACGCAGTATTTT	CASSYGSSWGSTDTQYF
once	TRBJ1-6	.	TRBV20-1	TGCAGTGCTAGAGATTTGGGACGGCACAACTCCTATAATTCACCCCTCCACTTT	CSARDLGRHNSYNSPLHF
many	TRBJ2-1	.	TRBV19	TGTGCCAGTAGTAGGGACTTCTACAATGAGCAGTTCTTC	CASSRDFYNEQFF
few	TRBJ1-6	.	TRBV7-6	TGTGCCAGCAGCTTAACCGGAAAGGGGGTCACCTATAATTCACCCCTCCACTTT	CASSLTGKGVTYNSPLHF